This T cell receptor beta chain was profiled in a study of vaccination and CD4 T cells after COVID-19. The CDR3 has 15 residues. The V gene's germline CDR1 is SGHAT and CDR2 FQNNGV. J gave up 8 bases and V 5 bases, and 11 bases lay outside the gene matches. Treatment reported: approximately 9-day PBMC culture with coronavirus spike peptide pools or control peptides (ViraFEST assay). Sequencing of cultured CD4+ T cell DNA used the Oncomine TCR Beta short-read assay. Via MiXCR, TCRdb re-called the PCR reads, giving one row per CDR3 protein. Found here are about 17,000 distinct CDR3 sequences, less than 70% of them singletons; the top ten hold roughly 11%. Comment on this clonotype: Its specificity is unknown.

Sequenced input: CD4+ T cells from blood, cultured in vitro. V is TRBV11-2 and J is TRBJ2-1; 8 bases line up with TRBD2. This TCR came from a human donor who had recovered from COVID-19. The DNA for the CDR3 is TGTGCCAGCAGCCTGAGGGCGCGGGAGGTCTATGAGCAGTTCTTC. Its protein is CASSLRAREVYEQFF. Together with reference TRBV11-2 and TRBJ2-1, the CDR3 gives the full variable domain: EAGVAQSPRYKIIEKRQSVAFWCNPISGHATLYWYQQILGQGPKLLIQFQNNGVVDDSQLPKDRFSAERLKGVDSTLKIQPAKLEDSAVYLCASSLRAREVYEQFFGPGTRLTVL.